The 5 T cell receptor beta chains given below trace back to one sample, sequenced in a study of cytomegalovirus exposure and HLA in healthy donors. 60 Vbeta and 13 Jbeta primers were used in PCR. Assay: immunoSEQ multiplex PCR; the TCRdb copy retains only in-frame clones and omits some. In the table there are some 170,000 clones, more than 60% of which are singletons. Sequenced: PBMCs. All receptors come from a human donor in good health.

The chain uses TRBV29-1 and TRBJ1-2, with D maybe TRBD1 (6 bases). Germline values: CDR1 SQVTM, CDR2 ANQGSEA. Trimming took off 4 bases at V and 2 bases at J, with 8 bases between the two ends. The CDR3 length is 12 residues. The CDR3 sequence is CSVGDTNYGYTF. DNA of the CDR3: TGCAGCGTTGGGGACACCAACTATGGCTACACCTTC.

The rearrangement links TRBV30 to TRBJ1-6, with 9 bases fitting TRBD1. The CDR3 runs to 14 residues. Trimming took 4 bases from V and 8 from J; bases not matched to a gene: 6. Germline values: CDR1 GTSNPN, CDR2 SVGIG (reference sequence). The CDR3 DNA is TGTGCCTGGACCCTGGACAGGGGCTATTCACCCCTCCACTTT. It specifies CAWTLDRGYSPLHF.

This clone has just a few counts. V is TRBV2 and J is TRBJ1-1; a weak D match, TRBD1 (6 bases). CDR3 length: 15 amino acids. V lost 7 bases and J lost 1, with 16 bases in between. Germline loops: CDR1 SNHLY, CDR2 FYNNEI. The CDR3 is CASIKRRTANTEAFF. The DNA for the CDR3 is TGTGCCAGCATTAAAAGGAGGACAGCGAACACTGAAGCTTTCTTT.

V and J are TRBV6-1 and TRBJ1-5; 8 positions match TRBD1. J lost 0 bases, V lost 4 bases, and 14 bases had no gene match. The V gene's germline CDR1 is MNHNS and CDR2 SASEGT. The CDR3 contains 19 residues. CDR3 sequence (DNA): TGTGCCAGCAGTGCCAGCCCGGGGACAGGTCGGACTAGCAATCAGCCCCAGCATTTT. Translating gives CASSASPGTGRTSNQPQHF.

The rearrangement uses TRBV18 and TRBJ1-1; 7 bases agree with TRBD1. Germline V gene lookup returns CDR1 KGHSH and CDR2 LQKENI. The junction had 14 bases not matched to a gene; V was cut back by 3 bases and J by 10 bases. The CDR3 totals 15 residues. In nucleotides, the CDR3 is TGTGCCAGCTCACCGCTTACAGGGGACGGTGGTGTAGCTTTCTTT. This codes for CASSPLTGDGGVAFF.